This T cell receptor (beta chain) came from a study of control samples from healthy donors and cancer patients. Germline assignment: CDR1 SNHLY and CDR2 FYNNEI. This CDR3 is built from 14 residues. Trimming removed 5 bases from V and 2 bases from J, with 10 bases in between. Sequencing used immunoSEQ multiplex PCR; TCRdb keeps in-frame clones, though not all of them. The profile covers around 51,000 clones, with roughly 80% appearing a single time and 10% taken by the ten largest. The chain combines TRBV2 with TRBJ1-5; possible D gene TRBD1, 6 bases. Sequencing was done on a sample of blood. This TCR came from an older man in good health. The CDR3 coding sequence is TGTGCCAGCAGTCCTAGGACAGGCAATCAGCCCCAGCATTTT. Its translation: CASSPRTGNQPQHF.